This is a list of T cell receptor beta chains from one sample in a study of cytomegalovirus exposure and HLA in healthy donors. The table came from immunoSEQ multiplex PCR; TCRdb's copy has only in-frame clones and leaves some out. The table lists approximately 260,000 clones, 84% of them singletons. The sequenced material came from PBMCs. Receptors were obtained from a woman aged 40 to 50 in good health and CMV-seropositive. Each CDR3 is given with its conserved first and last residue. A D gene is named only where the DNA matches it firmly. The size field is filled for only some rows; it gives once, few, many or a size class.

v_call: TRBV6-6; d_call: -; clone_size: -; j_call: TRBJ1-3; cdr3_aa: CATTGGNSGNTIYF; cdr3_nt: TGTGCCACTACTGGGGGGAACTCTGGAAACACCATATATTTT
v_call: TRBV10-3; d_call: TRBD1; clone_size: -; j_call: TRBJ1-2; cdr3_aa: CAIRPEQGGYGYTF; cdr3_nt: TGTGCCATCAGACCGGAGCAGGGGGGATATGGCTACACCTTC
v_call: TRBV30; d_call: -; clone_size: -; j_call: TRBJ2-3; cdr3_aa: CAGRAPEARDTQYF; cdr3_nt: TGTGCCGGGCGGGCCCCCGAAGCCCGCGATACGCAGTATTTT
v_call: TRBV2; d_call: TRBD1; clone_size: -; j_call: TRBJ2-7; cdr3_aa: CASSDYAGTGFYEQYF; cdr3_nt: TGTGCCAGCAGTGACTACGCCGGGACAGGTTTCTACGAGCAGTACTTC
v_call: TRBV11-3; d_call: -; clone_size: -; j_call: TRBJ2-5; cdr3_aa: CASSFLATKETQYF; cdr3_nt: TGTGCCAGCAGCTTCCTGGCCACAAAAGAGACCCAGTACTTC
v_call: TRBV30; d_call: -; clone_size: -; j_call: TRBJ1-6; cdr3_aa: CAWSPSPLTGQSSYNSPLHF; cdr3_nt: TGTGCCTGGAGTCCCTCTCCTTTGACAGGCCAGAGCTCCTATAATTCACCCCTCCACTTT
v_call: TRBV19; d_call: TRBD1; clone_size: -; j_call: TRBJ2-7; cdr3_aa: CASSMGTGASYEQYF; cdr3_nt: TGTGCCAGTAGTATGGGGACAGGGGCTTCCTACGAGCAGTACTTC
v_call: TRBV5-4; d_call: -; clone_size: -; j_call: TRBJ1-1; cdr3_aa: CASSSPSQGTFEAFF; cdr3_nt: TGTGCCAGCAGCTCCCCCTCACAGGGTACTTTTGAAGCTTTCTTT
v_call: TRBV5-6; d_call: -; clone_size: -; j_call: TRBJ2-1; cdr3_aa: CASRASESYNEQFF; cdr3_nt: TGTGCCAGCAGGGCTAGCGAAAGCTACAATGAGCAGTTCTTC
v_call: TRBV5-1; d_call: -; clone_size: -; j_call: TRBJ1-1; cdr3_aa: CASAERGIRAEAFF; cdr3_nt: TGCGCCAGCGCCGAAAGGGGTATTAGGGCTGAAGCTTTCTTT
v_call: TRBV27; d_call: TRBD2; clone_size: -; j_call: TRBJ2-7; cdr3_aa: CASSTGTGGVQYF; cdr3_nt: TGTGCCAGCAGTACCGGGACGGGAGGTGTGCAGTACTTC
v_call: TRBV27; d_call: TRBD1; clone_size: -; j_call: TRBJ2-7; cdr3_aa: CASSLIGTGGEQYF; cdr3_nt: TGTGCCAGCAGTTTAATCGGGACAGGGGGCGAGCAGTACTTC
v_call: TRBV5-8; d_call: TRBD1; clone_size: -; j_call: TRBJ2-5; cdr3_aa: CASRLRQGQETQYF; cdr3_nt: TGTGCCAGCAGGTTAAGACAGGGGCAAGAGACCCAGTACTTC
v_call: TRBV15; d_call: -; clone_size: few; j_call: TRBJ1-3; cdr3_aa: CATSPRPPGAPGNTIYF; cdr3_nt: TGTGCCACCAGCCCAAGACCTCCAGGGGCTCCTGGAAACACCATATATTTT
v_call: TRBV11-2; d_call: -; clone_size: once; j_call: TRBJ2-7; cdr3_aa: CASSGEAGGEQYF; cdr3_nt: TGTGCCAGCAGCGGGGAGGCTGGAGGCGAGCAGTACTTC
v_call: TRBV5-4; d_call: TRBD2; clone_size: few; j_call: TRBJ2-1; cdr3_aa: CASSPTSGSDYEQFF; cdr3_nt: TGTGCCAGCAGCCCAACTAGCGGGAGTGACTATGAGCAGTTCTTC
v_call: TRBV2; d_call: -; clone_size: -; j_call: TRBJ1-6; cdr3_aa: CASSEDGSDNSPLHF; cdr3_nt: TGTGCCAGCAGTGAAGACGGTTCGGATAATTCACCCCTCCACTTT